This is a list of T cell receptor beta chains from one sample in a study of CD8+ T cells in alopecia areata. Libraries were prepared by immunoSEQ multiplex PCR; TCRdb keeps only in-frame clonotypes and omits some of them. Of 150,000 or so clones in the sample, around 86% were seen once. Sequencing used CD8+ T cells sorted from blood, obtained at week 4, from a patient treated with tofacitinib. The receptors stem from a human donor with alopecia areata. CDR3s include the opening cysteine and the closing phenylalanine or tryptophan. The order of the fields is V gene, clone size, D gene, J gene, CDR3 DNA, CDR3 protein. D genes are given only for firm matches. The size of a clone is reported for some rows only, either as once, few or many, or as a class for expanded clones.

TRBV5-1,once,-,TRBJ2-3,TGCGCCAGCAGCTTGGAAGGGAGCCCAGATACGCAGTATTTT,CASSLEGSPDTQYF
TRBV6-5,-,TRBD1,TRBJ2-7,TGTGCCAGCAGTTATGGACAGGGCTCCTACGAGCAGTACTTC,CASSYGQGSYEQYF
TRBV29-1,-,-,TRBJ2-5,TGCAGCGTTGAAGATCTGGGCAGGAACGGGGTTGAGACCCAGTACTTC,CSVEDLGRNGVETQYF
TRBV6-5,-,TRBD1,TRBJ2-7,TGTGCCAGCAGGACCAGGGGGACCTACGAGCAGTACTTC,CASRTRGTYEQYF
TRBV9,-,-,TRBJ2-1,TGTGCCAGCAGCGAGACAGACTACAATGAGCAGTTCTTC,CASSETDYNEQFF
TRBV4-1,-,TRBD2,TRBJ2-1,TGCGCCAGCAGCCGACCCGGCGGGAGGGCCCCCAATGAGCAGTTCTTC,CASSRPGGRAPNEQFF
TRBV29-1,-,-,TRBJ1-2,TGCAGCGTTGAATCTTCGGGTAACTATGGCCACACCTTC,CSVESSGNYGHTF
TRBV11-2,-,-,TRBJ2-1,TGTGCCAGCAGCCCGCGGACCCTCCCCCCAATTGAGCAGTTCTTC,CASSPRTLPPIEQFF
TRBV2,-,-,TRBJ2-1,TGTGCCAGCAGTGAGCTCAATGAGCAGTTCTTC,CASSELNEQFF
TRBV6-5,-,-,TRBJ2-2,TGTGCCAGCAGTTACTCGATGGGGACCGGGGAGCTGTTTTTT,CASSYSMGTGELFF
TRBV7-6,-,TRBD2,TRBJ2-7,TGTGCCAGCAGCTTAGGACGGACTAGCGAAACCTACGAGCAGTACTTC,CASSLGRTSETYEQYF
TRBV5-6,-,TRBD2,TRBJ2-3,TGTGCCAGCAGCTTGGTTAGCGGGAGGACCACTCGCACAGATACGCAGTATTTT,CASSLVSGRTTRTDTQYF
TRBV5-8,-,-,TRBJ2-5,TGTGCCAGCAGCTTAGACAGTTGGCGGGAGACCCAGTACTTC,CASSLDSWRETQYF
TRBV6-5,-,-,TRBJ2-3,TGTGCCAGCAGTCCCTCGGGGATGGATACGCAGTATTTT,CASSPSGMDTQYF
TRBV9,-,-,TRBJ1-1,TGTGCCAGCAGCGCCGAAGGACAGCCAAACACTGAAGCTTTCTTT,CASSAEGQPNTEAFF
TRBV30,-,-,TRBJ2-1,TGTGCCGGGACCCCCTCCGGCGGGACTGACACCTTCAATGAGCAGTTCTTC,CAGTPSGGTDTFNEQFF
TRBV11-3,-,-,TRBJ2-3,TGTGCCAGCAGCTTCGGGACGCGAAGCACAGATACGCAGTATTTT,CASSFGTRSTDTQYF
TRBV5-6,-,TRBD2,TRBJ2-3,TGTGCCAGCAGCAATGCCGGGACTAGCGTTTACACAGATACGCAGTATTTT,CASSNAGTSVYTDTQYF
TRBV4-1,-,TRBD2,TRBJ2-7,TGCGCCAGCAGCCAAGGAGCAGCGGGAGGGCCGCCCGAGCAGTACTTC,CASSQGAAGGPPEQYF
TRBV30,-,-,TRBJ2-2,TGTGCCTGGGGATCGGGGGAGCTGTTTTTT,CAWGSGELFF
TRBV27,-,-,TRBJ1-5,TGTGCCAGCACCCCTGGGAAGGGTCTACGGCAGCCCCAGCATTTT,CASTPGKGLRQPQHF
TRBV7-9,-,TRBD2,TRBJ2-1,TGTGCCAGCAGCTTAGTGGGACTAGCGGGCCATGAGCAGTTCTTC,CASSLVGLAGHEQFF
TRBV6-6,-,-,TRBJ2-7,TGTGCCATCCGTGACTACGACGAGCAGTACTTC,CAIRDYDEQYF
TRBV5-1,-,TRBD2,TRBJ2-1,TGCGCCAGCAGCCCCCTTGGGGGGGGTATAGGGAATGAGCAGTTCTTC,CASSPLGGGIGNEQFF
TRBV19,few,TRBD1,TRBJ2-1,TGTGCCAGTAGTGGCATCGACAGGGGGAATGAGCAGTTCTTC,CASSGIDRGNEQFF
TRBV6-6,once,-,TRBJ2-7,TGTGCCAGCAGTTACTCTGGGACCGATCCTAGCGAGCAGTACTTC,CASSYSGTDPSEQYF
TRBV27,-,TRBD1,TRBJ1-5,TGTGCCAGCAGAACGGGACAGAGCAATCAGCCCCAGCATTTT,CASRTGQSNQPQHF
TRBV7-9,-,-,TRBJ2-7,TGTGCCAGCAGCCCTCCGGGAAGAAGGGCCTACGAGCAGTACTTC,CASSPPGRRAYEQYF
TRBV27,-,-,TRBJ1-6,TGTGCCAGCAGTTTAGCAGGGCGATCCTCTCGTTCACCCCTCCACTTT,CASSLAGRSSRSPLHF
TRBV27,-,-,TRBJ2-7,TGTGCCAGCAGCTCCACCCCCTACGAGCAGTACTTC,CASSSTPYEQYF
TRBV14,-,-,TRBJ1-1,TGTGCCAGCAGCCTCACAGTTCGGGAAGACACTGAAGCTTTCTTT,CASSLTVREDTEAFF
TRBV4-1,-,TRBD1,TRBJ2-7,TGCGCCAGCAGCCAAGCCCACAGGGGGTTGAACTACGAGCAGTACTTC,CASSQAHRGLNYEQYF
TRBV7-9,-,-,TRBJ1-5,TGTGCCAGCAGCTTAGGGGGGTCCCAGCAGCCCCAGCATTTT,CASSLGGSQQPQHF
TRBV6-1,-,-,TRBJ2-7,TGTGCCAGCAGCCACGGACAATTTAGCACCTACGAGCAGTACTTC,CASSHGQFSTYEQYF
TRBV29-1,-,TRBD1,TRBJ2-1,TGCAGCGTTGAAGTACAGGGGGCTGGGGATGAGCAGTTCTTC,CSVEVQGAGDEQFF
TRBV10-3,-,TRBD1,TRBJ1-2,TGTGCCATCGGGAGAGGGGGCATAGATGGCTACACCTTC,CAIGRGGIDGYTF
TRBV13,once,-,TRBJ1-1,TGTGCCAGCAGCCCCAGGACCATGAACACTGAAGCTTTCTTT,CASSPRTMNTEAFF
TRBV20-1,-,-,TRBJ2-1,TGCAGTGCTAGAGTTTACGATGAGCAGTTCTTC,CSARVYDEQFF
TRBV7-9,-,TRBD1,TRBJ2-7,TGTGCCAGCAGCTCAACTGACGGGACAGCCTACGAGCAGTACTTC,CASSSTDGTAYEQYF
TRBV18,-,TRBD2,TRBJ2-3,TGTGCCAGCTCTGGCGGGAGGTTTGCAGATACGCAGTATTTT,CASSGGRFADTQYF
TRBV6-5,-,TRBD1,TRBJ2-5,TGTGCCAGCAGTCGGGATGACAGGGATGGAGAGACCCAGTACTTC,CASSRDDRDGETQYF
TRBV2,-,TRBD1,TRBJ1-2,TGTGCCAGCATTGACAGGGTAAATGGCTACACCTTC,CASIDRVNGYTF
TRBV7-9,once,-,TRBJ2-3,TGTGCCAGCAGCAGCGGCACAGATACGCAGTATTTT,CASSSGTDTQYF
TRBV28,-,-,TRBJ1-2,TGTGCCAGCAGTTTAAGCGGCAGGAGTCCTTATGGCTACACCTTC,CASSLSGRSPYGYTF
TRBV7-9,-,-,TRBJ1-1,TGTGCCAGCCTTTCCGGGGTATTAGGGGGTCAGGACACTGAAGCTTTCTTT,CASLSGVLGGQDTEAFF
TRBV7-6,-,-,TRBJ2-1,TGTGCCAGCAGTTTGACCGCCCAGTGGGGCAATGAGCAGTTCTTC,CASSLTAQWGNEQFF
TRBV9,-,-,TRBJ2-1,TGTGCCAGCAGCCTAGAGGGGGGCGGGGTGGCCTACAATGAGCAGTTCTTC,CASSLEGGGVAYNEQFF
TRBV27,-,-,TRBJ1-2,TGTGCCAGCGGTGGACAGAACAACTATGGCTACACCTTC,CASGGQNNYGYTF
TRBV29-1,-,-,TRBJ2-3,TGCAGCCTCCTAGAGGGCACAGATACGCAGTATTTT,CSLLEGTDTQYF
TRBV19,-,TRBD2,TRBJ2-1,TGTGCCAGCACAGCGGGGGGCGACTACAATGAGCAGTTCTTC,CASTAGGDYNEQFF
TRBV4-1,-,-,TRBJ2-7,TGCGCCAGCAGCCAAGATAGGGCAAGTGACGAGCAGTACTTC,CASSQDRASDEQYF
TRBV7-9,-,-,TRBJ2-1,TGTGCCAGCAGCTTAGGGGCCTTGAGCTCCTACAATGAGCAGTTCTTC,CASSLGALSSYNEQFF
TRBV9,-,-,TRBJ2-7,TGTGCCAGCAGCGCCCGGGAGAGCGGTAGCTCCTACGAGCAGTACTTC,CASSARESGSSYEQYF